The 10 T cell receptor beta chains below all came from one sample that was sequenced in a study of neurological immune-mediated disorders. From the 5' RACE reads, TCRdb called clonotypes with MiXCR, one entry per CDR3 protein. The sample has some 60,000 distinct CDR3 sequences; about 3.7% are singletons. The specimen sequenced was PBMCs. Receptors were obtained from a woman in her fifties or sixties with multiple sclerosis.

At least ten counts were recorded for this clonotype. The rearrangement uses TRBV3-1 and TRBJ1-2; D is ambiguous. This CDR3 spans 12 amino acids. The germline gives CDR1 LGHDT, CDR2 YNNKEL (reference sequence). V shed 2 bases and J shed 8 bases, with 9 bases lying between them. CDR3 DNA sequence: TGTGCCAGCAGCCAAACCATGGACGGCTACACCTTC. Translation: CASSQTMDGYTF.

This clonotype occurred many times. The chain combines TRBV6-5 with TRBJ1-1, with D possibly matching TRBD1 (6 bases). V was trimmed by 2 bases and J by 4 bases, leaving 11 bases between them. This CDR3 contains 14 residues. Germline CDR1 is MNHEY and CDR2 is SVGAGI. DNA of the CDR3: TGTGCCAGCAGTTACGGGGGGGGCGTCACTGAAGCTTTCTTT. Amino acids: CASSYGGGVTEAFF.

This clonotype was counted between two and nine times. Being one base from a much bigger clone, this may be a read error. The CDR3 nucleotides read TGCAGCGTGCTCAATCTAAAAATTCAGTACTTC. Protein sequence: CSVLNLKIQYF. The rearrangement uses TRBV29-1 and TRBJ2-4; D gene unclear. The V gene lost 6 bases and the J gene lost 10 bases, with 13 bases spanning the gap. CDR3 size: 11 residues. Germline lookup yields CDR1 SQVTM and CDR2 ANQGSEA.

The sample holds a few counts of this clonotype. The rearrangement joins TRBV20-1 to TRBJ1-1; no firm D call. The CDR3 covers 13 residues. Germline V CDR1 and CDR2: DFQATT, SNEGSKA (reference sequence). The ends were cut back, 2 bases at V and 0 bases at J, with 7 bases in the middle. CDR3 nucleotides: TGCAGTGCTAGATCTACCGTGAACACTGAAGCTTTCTTT. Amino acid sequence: CSARSTVNTEAFF.

For the CDR3, the DNA is TGCAGTGCTAGACCCGGGACTAGCGGGCGCCGCTACGAGCAGTACTTC. Protein: CSARPGTSGRRYEQYF. This chain joins TRBV20-1 and TRBJ2-7; 12 nucleotides line up with TRBD2. The junction had 8 bases not matched to a gene; V was cut back by 2 bases and J by 3 bases. Germline V gene lookup returns CDR1 DFQATT and CDR2 SNEGSKA (reference sequence). There are 16 residues in the CDR3.

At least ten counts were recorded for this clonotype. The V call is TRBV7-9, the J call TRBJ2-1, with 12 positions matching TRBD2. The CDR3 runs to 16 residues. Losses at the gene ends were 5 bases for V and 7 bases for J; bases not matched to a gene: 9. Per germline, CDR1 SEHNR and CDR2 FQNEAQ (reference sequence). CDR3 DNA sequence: TGTGCCAGCAGCCCCGCTAGCGGGAGGGCCTCTAATGAGCAGTTCTTC. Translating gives CASSPASGRASNEQFF.

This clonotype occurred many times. The chain's CDR3 is CASSSWTSGRRFF. CDR3 DNA: TGTGCCAGCAGCTCCTGGACTAGCGGGAGACGGTTCTTC. J is TRBJ2-1 and V is TRBV7-3; 13 bases match TRBD2. The germline V gene has CDR1 SGHTA and CDR2 FQGTGA. The CDR3 contains 13 residues. Losses at the gene ends were 4 bases for V and 15 bases for J; bases not matched to a gene: 6.

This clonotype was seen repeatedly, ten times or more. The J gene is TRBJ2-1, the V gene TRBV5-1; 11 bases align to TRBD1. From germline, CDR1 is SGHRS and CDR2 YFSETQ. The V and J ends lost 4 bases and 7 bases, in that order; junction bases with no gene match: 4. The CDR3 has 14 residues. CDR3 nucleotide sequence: TGCGCCAGCAGCGCCGGGACAGGGGGGAATGAGCAGTTCTTC. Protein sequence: CASSAGTGGNEQFF.

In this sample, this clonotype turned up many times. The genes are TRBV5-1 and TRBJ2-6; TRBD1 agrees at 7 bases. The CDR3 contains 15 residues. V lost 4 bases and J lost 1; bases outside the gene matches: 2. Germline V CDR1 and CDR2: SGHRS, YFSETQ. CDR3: CASSVQGSGANVLTF. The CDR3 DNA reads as TGCGCCAGCAGCGTACAGGGGTCTGGGGCCAACGTCCTGACTTTC.

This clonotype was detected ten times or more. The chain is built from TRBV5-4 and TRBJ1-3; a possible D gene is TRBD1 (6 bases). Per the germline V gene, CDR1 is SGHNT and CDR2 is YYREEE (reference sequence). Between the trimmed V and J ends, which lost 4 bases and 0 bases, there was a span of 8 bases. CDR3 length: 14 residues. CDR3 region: CASSHRDSGNTIYF. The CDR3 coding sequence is TGTGCCAGCAGCCACAGGGACTCTGGAAACACCATATATTTT.